One T cell receptor beta chain is described in this entry. These data are taken from a study of blood T cell repertoires in COVID-19. Background on the study: Whether acute or convalescent, the COVID-19 samples came from the United States, Italy and Spain. T cells, B-cell-depleted T cells, or PBMCs supplied cDNA or gDNA.

The CDR3 loop spans 13 amino acids. The germline gives CDR1 LGHNA, CDR2 YSLEER. V lost 0 bases to trimming and J lost 19 bases; unmatched junction nucleotides: 9. Authors' analysis steps: How many nucleated cells were present was estimated from reference gene primer amplification. Clones were read by immunoSEQ multiplex PCR, and TCRdb kept only the in-frame ones, dropping some. Clonal size and the V and J genes are those of that table, whereas D and trimming came from the DNA. This table has 130,000 to 150,000 clones, roughly 78% appearing once. Source material: peripheral blood. This receptor was identified in a human donor with acute or convalescent COVID-19. The donor label of this sample is uncertain. This chain links TRBV4-3 with TRBJ1-6, with TRBD1 identical over 7 bases. The DNA of the CDR3 is TGCGCCAGCAGCCAAGATCTGGGACAGAGAGTGCACTTT. It yields the protein CASSQDLGQRVHF.